Each of the 10 T cell receptor beta chains below was sequenced from the same sample in a study of T cell clonality in common variable immunodeficiency (dated by TCRdb to between 2014 and 2016). The library was made by the immunoSEQ multiplex PCR assay. As stored in TCRdb, this immuneACCESS dataset retains in-frame rearrangements with V and J assigned. A fraction of the clones does not appear; measured against another copy, unresolved V genes explain less than half of the discrepancy, and the remainder lacks a known reason. The sample features 45,000 to 55,000 clones, and none is a singleton. The top ten hold about 5.5% of the sample. Sequencing was performed on peripheral blood mononuclear cells. These receptors came from a person aged 18 to 75 in good health.

This clone was seen repeatedly, ten times or more. With the read ending 3 residues before the CDR3 end, the germline J gene is used to fill in that end. The rearrangement joins TRBV6-4 to TRBJ2-1, with 8 bases lining up with TRBD2. The CDR3 is made up of 13 amino acids. The V gene's germline CDR1 is MRHNA and CDR2 SNTAGT. V shed 5 bases and J 3 bases; nucleotides not matched to a gene: 0. The CDR3 region is CASSSGSYNEQFF. CDR3 DNA (partial): TGTGCCAGCAGTAGCGGGAGCTACAATGAG.

In its sample, this clone was seen many times. The CDR3 goes on 3 residues after the read ends, and that part is filled in from the germline J gene. V usage is TRBV11-2 and J usage is TRBJ1-1, with D maybe TRBD1 (5 bases). With 4 bases removed from V and 5 bases from J, the gap between germline ends came to 14 bases. This CDR3 has 14 residues. From germline, CDR1 is SGHAT and CDR2 FQNNGV. CDR3 bases read: TGTGCCAGCAGCTCCAGGGAAATGGTAACTGAA. Translating it yields CASSSREMVTE. In full, the CDR3 reads CASSSREMVTEAFF.

This clone showed up many times. The read is 3 residues too short to cover the CDR3 end, so that end is filled in from the germline J gene. The chain carries TRBV6-1 and TRBJ2-1; TRBD2 agrees at 10 bases. V lost 2 bases, J lost 6 bases, and 4 bases stayed unmatched. This CDR3 is 15 amino acids long. The germline gives CDR1 MNHNS, CDR2 SASEGT. The CDR3 region is CASSESGRAINEQFF. CDR3 DNA, as far as it was read: TGTGCCAGCAGTGAAAGCGGGAGGGCCATCAATGAG.

This clone has at least ten counts. The CDR3 end lies 3 residues beyond the end of the read and is filled in from the germline J gene. Other DNA sequences within the sample encode an identical CDR3. This chain joins TRBV5-5 and TRBJ2-7, with 9 bases that match TRBD2. V lost 2 bases to trimming and J lost 5 bases; unmatched junction nucleotides: 8. CDR3 size: 15 residues. Germline CDR1 is SGHKS and CDR2 is YYEKEE (reference sequence). The CDR3 is CASSFMAGGPHEQYF. The CDR3 DNA, read in part, is TGTGCCAGCAGCTTTATGGCGGGAGGGCCCCACGAG.

Ten or more counts support this clone. The sequenced fragment ends 3 residues before the CDR3 boundary, so the rest is inferred from the germline J gene. The V and J genes are TRBV7-3 and TRBJ2-2; D is possibly TRBD1 (5 bases). This CDR3 has 15 residues. V dropped 5 bases and J dropped 7 bases, with 17 bases sitting between them. Germline values: CDR1 SGHTA, CDR2 FQGTGA. CDR3 DNA (partial): TGTGCCAGCAGCCCCAGTAGGTCAGGGTTCGGGGAG. Encoded protein: CASSPSRSGFGE. The complete CDR3 sequence is CASSPSRSGFGELFF.

Regarding this clone: The read finishes 3 residues shy of the CDR3 end, and the germline J gene is used to complete it. The chain is built from TRBV19 and TRBJ1-2; tentative D call: TRBD1 (6 bases). Germline-derived CDR1 and CDR2 are LNHDA and SQIVND (reference sequence). V gave up 5 bases and J gave up 5 bases, with 15 bases separating them. The CDR3 totals 14 residues. Incomplete CDR3 DNA: TGTGCCAGTAGTGGAGGACAGCCAGGATATGGC. Amino acid sequence: CASSGGQPGYG. The whole CDR3 sequence reads CASSGGQPGYGYTF.

This clone has a count of ten or more. The sequence runs out 3 residues before the end of the CDR3; the remainder is reconstructed from the germline J gene. The chain is built from TRBV7-9 and TRBJ2-1, with a weak D call TRBD2 (6 bases). There are 12 residues in the CDR3. Germline V CDR1 and CDR2: SEHNR, FQNEAQ (reference sequence). Trimming left V 4 bases short and J 9 bases short, with 10 bases between. The part of the CDR3 DNA that was read is TGTGCCAGCAGCTGGGGACTTCGTGAG. It codes for CASSWGLRE. The whole CDR3 protein reads CASSWGLREQFF.

This clone was seen ten or more times. The read terminates 3 residues before the CDR3 end, so the remaining end is supplied by the germline J gene. This rearrangement joins TRBV18 to TRBJ2-5; 7 bases align to TRBD1. V was pared by 0 bases and J by 4 bases, with 5 bases of the junction left unmatched. The CDR3 totals 15 residues. Per the germline V gene, CDR1 is KGHSH and CDR2 is LQKENI. CDR3 protein: CASSPPVQGIETQYF. Partial CDR3 DNA: TGTGCCAGCTCACCACCAGTACAGGGGATAGAGACC.

This clone was recorded many times. The CDR3 end is not reached by the read, which stops 3 residues before it; the germline J gene fills it in. The chain uses TRBV28 and TRBJ1-2; D remains ambiguous. The CDR3 runs 12 residues. CDR1 MDHEN and CDR2 SYDVKM come from the germline V gene. The CDR3 protein is CASSSPDGGYTF. CDR3 DNA, as far as it was read: TGTGCCAGCAGCTCACCCGACGGGGGC.

This clone occurred many times. The part of the CDR3 DNA that was read is TGTGCCAGCTCGCTCAAGGTGAACACTGAA. It codes for CASSLKVNTE. The entire CDR3 reads CASSLKVNTEAFF. The chain carries TRBV18 and TRBJ1-1; unclear D gene. Read data end 3 residues before the CDR3 end; the end is taken from the germline J gene. CDR1 and CDR2 (germline): KGHSH, LQKENI. V gave up 6 bases and J gave up 0 bases, with 8 bases separating them. This CDR3 is built from 13 residues.